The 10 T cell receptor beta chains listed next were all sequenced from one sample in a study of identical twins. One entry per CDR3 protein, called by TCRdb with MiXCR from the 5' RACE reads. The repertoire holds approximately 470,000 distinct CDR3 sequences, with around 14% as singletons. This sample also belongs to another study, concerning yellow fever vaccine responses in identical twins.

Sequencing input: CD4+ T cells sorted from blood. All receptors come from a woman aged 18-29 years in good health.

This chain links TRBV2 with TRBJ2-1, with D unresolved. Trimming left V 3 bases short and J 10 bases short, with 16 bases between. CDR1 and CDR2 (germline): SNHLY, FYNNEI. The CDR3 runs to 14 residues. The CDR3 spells CASSDPRKTREQFF. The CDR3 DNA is TGTGCCAGCAGTGATCCCCGGAAGACCCGGGAGCAGTTCTTC.

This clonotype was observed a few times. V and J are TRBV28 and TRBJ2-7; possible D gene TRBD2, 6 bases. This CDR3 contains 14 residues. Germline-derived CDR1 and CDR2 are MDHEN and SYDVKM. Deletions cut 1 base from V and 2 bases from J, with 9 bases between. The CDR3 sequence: CASSLLGGAYEQYF. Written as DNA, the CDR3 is TGTGCCAGCAGTTTATTGGGGGGAGCCTACGAGCAGTACTTC.

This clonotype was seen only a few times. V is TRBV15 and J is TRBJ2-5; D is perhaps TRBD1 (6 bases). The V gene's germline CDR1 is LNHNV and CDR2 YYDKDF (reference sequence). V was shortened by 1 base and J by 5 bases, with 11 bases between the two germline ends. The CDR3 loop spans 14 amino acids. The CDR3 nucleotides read TGTGCCACCAGCAGAGTTGGGGGCGGGGAGACCCAGTACTTC. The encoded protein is CATSRVGGGETQYF.

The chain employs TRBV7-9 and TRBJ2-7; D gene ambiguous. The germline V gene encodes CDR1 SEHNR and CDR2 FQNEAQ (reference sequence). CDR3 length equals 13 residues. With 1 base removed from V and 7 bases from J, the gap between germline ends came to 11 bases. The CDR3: CASSLELVGEQYF. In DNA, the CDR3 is TGTGCCAGCAGCTTAGAGTTAGTGGGTGAGCAGTACTTC.

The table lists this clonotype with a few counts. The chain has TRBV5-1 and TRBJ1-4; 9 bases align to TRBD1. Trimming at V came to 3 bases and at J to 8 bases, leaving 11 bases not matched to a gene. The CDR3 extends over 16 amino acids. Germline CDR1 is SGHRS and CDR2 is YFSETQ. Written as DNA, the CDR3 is TGCGCCAGCAGCTGGGGAGGTACAGGGGGCAAGGAAAAACTGTTTTTT. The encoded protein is CASSWGGTGGKEKLFF.

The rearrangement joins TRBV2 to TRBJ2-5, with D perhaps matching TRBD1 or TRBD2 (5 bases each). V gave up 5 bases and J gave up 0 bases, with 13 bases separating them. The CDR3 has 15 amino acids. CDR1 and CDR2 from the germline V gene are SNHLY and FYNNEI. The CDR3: CASSQGTGNQETQYF. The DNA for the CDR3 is TGTGCCAGCAGTCAGGGTACGGGGAACCAAGAGACCCAGTACTTC.

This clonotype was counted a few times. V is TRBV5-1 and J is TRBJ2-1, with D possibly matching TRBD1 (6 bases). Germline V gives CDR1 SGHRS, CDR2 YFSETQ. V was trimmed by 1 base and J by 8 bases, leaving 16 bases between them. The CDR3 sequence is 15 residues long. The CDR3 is CASSLLGAPIDEQFF. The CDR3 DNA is TGCGCCAGCAGCTTGTTGGGGGCCCCAATCGATGAGCAGTTCTTC.

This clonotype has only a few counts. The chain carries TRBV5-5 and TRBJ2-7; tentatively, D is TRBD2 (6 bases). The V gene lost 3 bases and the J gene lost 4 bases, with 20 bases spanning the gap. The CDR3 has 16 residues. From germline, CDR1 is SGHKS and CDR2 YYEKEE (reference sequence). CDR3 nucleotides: TGTGCCAGCAGCTGGGGGACTGGCGGGGCCTCATACGAGCAGTACTTC. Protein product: CASSWGTGGASYEQYF.

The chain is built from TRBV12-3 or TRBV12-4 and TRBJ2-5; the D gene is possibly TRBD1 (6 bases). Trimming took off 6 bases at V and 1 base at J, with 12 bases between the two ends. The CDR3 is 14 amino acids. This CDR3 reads CASSLGQPQETQYF. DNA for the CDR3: TGTGCCAGCAGCCTAGGACAGCCCCAAGAGACCCAGTACTTC.

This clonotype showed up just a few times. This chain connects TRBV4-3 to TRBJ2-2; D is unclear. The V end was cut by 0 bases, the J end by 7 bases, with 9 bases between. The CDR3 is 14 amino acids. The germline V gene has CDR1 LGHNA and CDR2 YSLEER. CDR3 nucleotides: TGCGCCAGCAGCCAAGACTCTACCCGCGGGGAGCTGTTTTTT. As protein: CASSQDSTRGELFF.